This T cell receptor (beta chain) is drawn from a study of cytomegalovirus exposure and HLA in healthy donors. Overall study context: HLA-typed donors were the source of about 85 million unique TCRs held in an early data release.

This PCR relied on a set of 60 Vbeta primers and 13 Jbeta primers. Under the authors' procedure: Roughly 80 million unique TCR beta chains, 10 million to 14 million shared, were counted in a later analysis. Sequencing used immunoSEQ multiplex PCR; TCRdb keeps in-frame clones, though not all of them. V and J calls and clone size are as listed in that table; D and trimming were resolved from the DNA. The data contain just over 150,000 clones, roughly 80% of them singletons. Regarding donors, all were healthy bone marrow donors. Turning to this clone: The antigen remains undetermined.

CDR1 is SGHNT and CDR2 is YYREEE in the germline V gene (reference sequence). Deletions cut 4 bases from V and 8 bases from J, with 13 bases between. The CDR3 has 13 amino acids. Notes on the study in general: Later work found most CMV-associated TCR beta chains apparently HLA-restricted.

This TCR derives from a woman between 25 and 40 years old in good health and CMV-seronegative. Sample: PBMCs. The genes are TRBV5-4 and TRBJ2-1, with D unclear. The chain's CDR3 is CASSLTTNDEQFF. CDR3 nucleotide sequence: TGTGCCAGCAGCCTTACTACAAACGATGAGCAGTTCTTC. The full variable domain, completed using reference TRBV5-4 and TRBJ2-1, is ETGVTQSPTHLIKTRGQQVTLRCSSQSGHNTVSWYQQALGQGPQFIFQYYREEENGRGNFPPRFSGLQFPNYSSELNVNALELDDSALYLCASSLTTNDEQFFGPGTRLTVL.